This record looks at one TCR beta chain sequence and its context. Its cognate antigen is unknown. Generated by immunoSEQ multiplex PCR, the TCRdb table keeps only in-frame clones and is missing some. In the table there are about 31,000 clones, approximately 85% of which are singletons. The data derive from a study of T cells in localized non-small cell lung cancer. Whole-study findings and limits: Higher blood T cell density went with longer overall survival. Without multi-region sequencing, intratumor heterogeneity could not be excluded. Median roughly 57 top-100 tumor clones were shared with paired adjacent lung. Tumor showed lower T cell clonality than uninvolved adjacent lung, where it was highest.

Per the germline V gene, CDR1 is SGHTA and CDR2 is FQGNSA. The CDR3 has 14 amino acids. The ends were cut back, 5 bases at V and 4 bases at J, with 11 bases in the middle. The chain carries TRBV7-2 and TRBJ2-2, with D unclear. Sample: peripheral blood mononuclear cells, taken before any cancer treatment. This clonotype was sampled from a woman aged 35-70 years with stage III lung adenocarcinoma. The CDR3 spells CASSDSLFTGELFF. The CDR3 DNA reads TGTGCCAGCAGCGATAGCCTTTTCACCGGGGAGCTGTTTTTT. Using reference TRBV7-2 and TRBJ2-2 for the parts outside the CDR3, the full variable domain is GAGVSQSPSNKVTEKGKDVELRCDPISGHTALYWYRQSLGQGLEFLIYFQGNSAPDKSGLPSDRFSAERTGGSVSTLTIQRTQQEDSAVYLCASSDSLFTGELFFGEGSRLTVL.